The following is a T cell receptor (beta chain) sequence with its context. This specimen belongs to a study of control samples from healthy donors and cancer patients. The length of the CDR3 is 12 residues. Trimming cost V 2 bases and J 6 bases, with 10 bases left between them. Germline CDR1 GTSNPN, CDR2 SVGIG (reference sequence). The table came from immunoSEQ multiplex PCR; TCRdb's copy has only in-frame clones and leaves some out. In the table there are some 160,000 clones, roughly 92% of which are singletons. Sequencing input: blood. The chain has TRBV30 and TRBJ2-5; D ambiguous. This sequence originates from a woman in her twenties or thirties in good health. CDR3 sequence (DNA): TGTGCCTGGAGTCCTGACGCAAAGACCCAGTACTTC. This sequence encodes CAWSPDAKTQYF.